A selection of T cell receptor beta chains follows, all from one sample in a study of cytomegalovirus exposure and HLA in healthy donors. TCRdb's copy holds only in-frame clones and misses some; the assay was immunoSEQ multiplex PCR. The sample carries about 180,000 clones, roughly 78% recorded once. Input material: PBMCs. The receptors were sampled from a woman aged 40 to 50 in good health and CMV-seronegative. CDR3s include the opening cysteine and the closing phenylalanine or tryptophan. A D gene is named only where the DNA matches it firmly. Not all rows give a size; the values are once, few, many and, for expanded clones, a class.

14	TRBV9	.	TRBJ2-7	.	CASSVDGSPYEQYF	TGTGCCAGCAGCGTAGACGGGAGTCCCTACGAGCAGTACTTC
13	TRBV29-1	.	TRBJ2-6	.	CSVTGSGANVLTF	TGCAGCGTCACAGGCTCTGGGGCCAACGTCCTGACTTTC
13	TRBV28	.	TRBJ2-7	.	CASSGTLFYEQYF	TGTGCCAGCAGTGGGACTCTCTTCTACGAGCAGTACTTC
15	TRBV6-4	.	TRBJ2-3	TRBD1	CASSPGTGYTDTQYF	TGTGCCAGCAGCCCCGGGACAGGATACACAGATACGCAGTATTTT
14	TRBV15	few	TRBJ1-2	.	CATSRETGGYGYTF	TGTGCCACCAGCAGAGAAACAGGCGGCTATGGCTACACCTTC
17	TRBV9	.	TRBJ2-4	TRBD1	CASSAAGQGITGNIQYF	TGTGCCAGCAGCGCCGCCGGACAGGGCATAACGGGAAACATTCAGTACTTC
18	TRBV7-6	.	TRBJ1-1	TRBD1	CASSSNPGTGIRNTEAFF	TGTGCCAGCAGCTCGAACCCCGGGACAGGGATTCGAAACACTGAAGCTTTCTTT
14	TRBV19	.	TRBJ1-2	.	CASSHLGPPSGYTF	TGTGCCAGTAGTCACTTGGGCCCCCCGTCTGGCTACACCTTC
14	TRBV10-1	.	TRBJ2-2	.	CASSESRATGELFF	TGCGCCAGCAGTGAGAGCAGGGCGACCGGGGAGCTGTTTTTT
14	TRBV7-8	.	TRBJ1-1	TRBD1	CASSLRGQGFEAFF	TGTGCCAGCAGCTTAAGGGGGCAGGGGTTTGAAGCTTTCTTT
14	TRBV11-2	.	TRBJ2-3	.	CASSLGHYTDTQYF	TGTGCCAGCAGCTTAGGGCACTACACAGATACGCAGTATTTT
12	TRBV5-4	few	TRBJ2-7	.	CASSSGHYEQYF	TGTGCCAGCAGCTCGGGACACTACGAGCAGTACTTC
12	TRBV29-1	.	TRBJ1-2	.	CSVGGPSYGYTF	TGCAGCGTTGGGGGGCCATCCTATGGCTACACCTTC
18	TRBV7-6	.	TRBJ1-4	.	CASSLSIRGATANEKLFF	TGTGCCAGCAGCTTATCTATTCGGGGGGCAACCGCTAATGAAAAACTGTTTTTT
16	TRBV18	.	TRBJ1-4	.	CASSPPGGVTNEKLFF	TGTGCCAGCTCACCACCGGGAGGCGTAACTAATGAAAAACTGTTTTTT
13	TRBV30	.	TRBJ1-2	TRBD1	CACPDRGGYGYTF	TGTGCCTGCCCGGACAGGGGGGGCTATGGCTACACCTTC
14	TRBV19	once	TRBJ1-1	TRBD1	CASSFGTGDTEAFF	TGTGCCAGTAGTTTCGGGACAGGGGACACTGAAGCTTTCTTT